Below, one T cell receptor (beta chain) is given with its context. No antigen is known for it. One base away there is no much larger clone; base qualities are not given. The CDR3 goes from the cysteine to the phenylalanine over 15 residues. Kept here is only the CDR3 DNA, which spans 45 bases and is read in frame from base 1. Per the germline V gene (reference sequence), SEHNR is the CDR1 and FQNEAQ is the CDR2. Trimming costs V 5 bases and J 1 base, and their ends lie 13 bases apart. This entry is derived from a study of blood T cells in healthy people across ages (dated by TCRdb to between 2015 and 2017). Context from the whole study: In model experiments, roughly one uniquely barcoded TCR beta cDNA molecule per two T cells was captured by template switching. To track age-related changes in TCR beta repertoire diversity, the study relied on deep sequencing normalized with unique cDNA molecular identifiers. Four age groups were formed from the donors: young (average about 15 years), middle-aged (just under 40), aged (approximately 60) and long-lived (less than 85). To avoid experimental bias, donors of different ages were distributed randomly across sequencing lanes. Two additional independent replicas of 1 million unique cDNA reads from the same blood draw were analyzed for two donors (one aged 18 to 30 and one aged 80 or older).

Systemically healthy Caucasian individuals from Russia, roughly 40 in total and aged roughly 6 to 100 years, were included as donors. Ten milliliters of peripheral blood were collected from each donor into EDTA-treated Vacutainer tubes. PBMCs were isolated by Ficoll-Paque density-gradient centrifugation, with at least 7 million obtained per sample. Trizol reagent was used to extract total RNA from PBMCs, with at least 6 micrograms per sample. For every donor, an aliquot of PBMCs went through flow cytometry to measure the percentages of naive CD45RAhigh/CD27high T cells. Receptor amplification or capture employed 5' RACE. Sequencing was performed on an Illumina HiSeq 2500. A second PCR of roughly 7 to 11 cycles was performed with a sample-barcoded 5' primer and a J-beta primer mix. A unique molecular identifier was introduced onto each TCR beta cDNA molecule by a template-switch 5' adaptor carrying 12 random nucleotides. Each sample yielded at least 2.5 million CDR3-containing paired-end reads. First-strand cDNA synthesis was performed from all RNA using the Mint cDNA synthesis kit, with priming by a TRBC-specific oligonucleotide. All cDNA was treated with uracil-DNA glycosylase and then went through a first 18-cycle PCR with the universal primers M1SS and BC2_uni_R. The paper's data handling went like this. For normalization, 1 million high-quality reads were randomly selected from each sample, with every read carrying a distinct molecular identifier. Reads with shared molecular identifiers were discarded instead of being binned into consensus sequences. MiTCR, run with a Q25 quality threshold and the strictest error-elimination algorithm, handled CDR3 identification, clonotype clustering and error correction. A nonparametric unseen species model with Euler transformation was used to estimate lower-bound total TCR beta diversity. Clones were called with MiXCR by TCRdb after fastp trimmed the public reads at Q25, and only in-frame beta chains were retained. All rows with the same CDR3 protein become a single entry with the most common DNA and genes. The V and J calls reflect TCRdb's pipeline rather than the authors' work. Here the sample has hundreds of thousands of distinct CDR3 sequences; roughly three fifths occur a single time. The ten largest clonotypes hold around 24% of the sample.

The research as a whole found: Observed TCR beta diversity per million T cells fell roughly linearly with age, and a significant reduction was already apparent by age roughly 40. Estimates of total diversity based on one million sequenced T cells were considered lower bounds and underestimates. The long-lived group showed more naive CD4+ T cells, fewer expanded clones and increased TCR diversity than the aged group, suggesting age selection. A strong correlation was found between observed TCR beta diversity and the percentage of naive T cells measured by flow cytometry. Conclusive comparison of naive and antigen-experienced compartments was prevented by the profiling of bulk unsorted PBMCs. Because the CMV infection status of the donors was unknown, age-related changes in expanded clonotypes may potentially have been confounded.

The material sequenced was blood. The rearrangement combines TRBV7-9 with TRBJ2-3, with no reliable assignment of the D segment. The sequence derives from a man aged 40-50 years in good health. The CDR3 has the sequence CASSLAQTRTDTQYF. The DNA sequence is TGTGCCAGCAGCCTGGCGCAGACCCGCACAGATACGCAGTATTTT. With all but the CDR3 taken from the reference TRBV7-9 and TRBJ2-3 genes, the full variable domain is: DTGVSQNPRHKITKRGQNVTFRCDPISEHNRLYWYRQTLGQGPEFLTYFQNEAQLEKSRLLSDRFSAERPKGSFSTLEIQRTEQGDSAMYLCASSLAQTRTDTQYFGPGTRLTVL.